The entry that follows covers one TCR beta chain sequence. Trimming cost V 3 bases and J 3 bases; bases outside gene matches: 6. The CDR3 contains 15 residues. Germline assignment: CDR1 LNHDA and CDR2 SQIVND (reference sequence). This sample was taken from a study of shared clonotypes between healthy human individuals. Some clones are missing from TCRdb's copy, which holds only in-frame ones; the method was immunoSEQ multiplex PCR. The data contain more than 2 million clones, around 93% of them seen just once; the ten biggest clones take up under 2%. Naivety among CD8 cells was defined by CD45RO negativity and positive CCR7 selection, thereby excluding terminally differentiated effector memory CD45RA+ cells.

The TCR was taken from a man aged 18 to 29 in good health. Some clones in this sample may be carry-over from other donors' samples. The chain joins TRBV19 to TRBJ2-7; the match to TRBD2 covers 9 bases. Source material: naive CD8+ T cells from PBMCs. CDR3 DNA sequence: TGTGCCAGTAGTATCAGGCTAGCGGGGAACTACGAGCAGTACTTC. Translated: CASSIRLAGNYEQYF.